This TCR beta chain was profiled in a study of shared clonotypes between healthy human individuals. Produced via immunoSEQ multiplex PCR; TCRdb's table is partial and in-frame only. The data contain about 640,000 clones, approximately 75% of them singletons. In germline, CDR1 is SGHTA, CDR2 FQGNSA. Losses at the gene ends were 3 bases for V and 4 bases for J; bases not matched to a gene: 8. The CDR3 totals 16 residues. The donors were all Caucasian adults (living in Nashville, Tennessee). V and J are TRBV7-2 and TRBJ2-1, with 8 bases identical to TRBD2. This clonotype was sampled from a woman in her thirties in good health. The sequenced material came from memory CD4+ T cells sorted from blood. Described subset: CD45RA-negative fraction. CDR3 sequence (DNA): TGTGCCAGCAGCTTGAAGGGAGTAGCGGGGTACAATGAGCAGTTCTTC. This gives the protein CASSLKGVAGYNEQFF.